Shown below are 10 T cell receptor beta chains from a single sample sequenced in a study of regulatory T cells in long-lasting Graves disease. The sample's time point: newly diagnosed GD, antithyroid drugs for less than 3 months. PBMCs were the source of the RNA used for TCR sequencing. HTBI primers from iRepertoire and Arm-PCR of CDR3 regions yielded the TCR beta libraries. TCRdb reprocessed the multiplex PCR reads with MiXCR, giving one entry per CDR3 protein. The table has under 250,000 distinct CDR3 sequences, approximately 18% seen once; the top ten hold approximately 10%. The sample also formed part of further work on T cells in Graves' hyperthyroidism and ophthalmopathy.

The sample in question was peripheral blood mononuclear cells (PBMCs), obtained at new diagnosis, from a patient treated with antithyroid drugs. These receptors all stem from a woman younger than 45 with Graves disease.

Ten or more counts support this clonotype. The chain uses TRBV7-8 and TRBJ2-3; 9 bases are shared with TRBD1. The CDR3 consists of 14 residues. Germline V lookup: CDR1 SGHVS, CDR2 FQNEAQ. The V gene end was trimmed by 5 bases and the J gene end by 5 bases; junction bases not matched to a gene: 5. CDR3 nucleotide sequence: TGTGCCAGCAGCGGGGGACAGGGAGTAGATACGCAGTATTTT. Protein product: CASSGGQGVDTQYF.

The genes are TRBV11-2 and TRBJ2-5, with D perhaps assigned TRBD1 or TRBD2 (6 bases each). V was trimmed by 1 base and J by 4 bases, leaving 10 bases between them. The CDR3 loop spans 14 amino acids. Germline CDR1 and CDR2: SGHAT and FQNNGV. The CDR3 DNA sequence: TGTGCCAGCAGCTTAGGACCGGGGGCAGAGACCCAGTACTTC. Translating it yields CASSLGPGAETQYF.

This clonotype was found many times. The chain combines TRBV7-8 with TRBJ2-7; D perhaps matches TRBD2 (5 bases). Germline CDR1 SGHVS, CDR2 FQNEAQ. V was trimmed by 5 bases and J by 3 bases, leaving 20 bases between them. The CDR3 spans 16 residues. CDR3 amino acids: CASSQRSLLVIYEQYF. The CDR3 region has the DNA TGTGCCAGCAGCCAGAGATCGTTACTAGTCATCTACGAGCAGTACTTC.

This clonotype was counted once. A much larger clone sits a single nucleotide away, making a read error possible. The rearrangement links TRBV10-2 to TRBJ2-7; 10 bases agree with TRBD2. The length of the CDR3 is 19 residues. The trim removed 3 bases at V and 7 bases at J, leaving 21 bases unmatched. The germline V gene has CDR1 WSHSY and CDR2 SAAADI. CDR3 coding DNA: TGCGCCAGCAGTGACGGGCTAGCGGGGGCTTTGAGCTCCTACAATGAGCAGTACTTC. Its protein product is CASSDGLAGALSSYNEQYF.

This clonotype was counted many times. The rearrangement links TRBV20-1 to TRBJ1-5, with TRBD1 matching 8 bases. The CDR3 contains 15 residues. The germline CDR1 and CDR2 sequences are DFQATT and SNEGSKA (reference sequence). The trim removed 6 bases at V and 2 bases at J, leaving 9 bases unmatched. The CDR3 DNA follows: TGCAGTGCATCGACAGGGGCCGATGGCAATCAGCCCCAGCATTTT. Residues: CSASTGADGNQPQHF.

There are a few counts of this clonotype. It may be a read error: a sequence one base away is much more abundant. This sequence joins TRBV6-2 or TRBV6-3 and TRBJ2-7; 8 bases line up with TRBD2. The CDR3 length is 15 residues. Trimming cost V 6 bases and J 2 bases; bases outside gene matches: 9. CDR1 and CDR2 from the germline V gene are MNHEY and SVGEGT. CDR3 nucleotide sequence: TGTGCCAGCAGCCCAGGACTAGCCCGCCCCTACGAGCAGTACTTC. This codes for CASSPGLARPYEQYF.

This clonotype was counted ten times or more. This rearrangement joins TRBV3-1 to TRBJ1-5; no reliable D call. This CDR3 comprises 16 residues. V was shortened by 0 bases and J by 6 bases, with 15 bases between the two germline ends. Germline loops: CDR1 LGHDT, CDR2 YNNKEL (reference sequence). The CDR3 sequence is CASSQELGQPSQPQHF. CDR3 DNA sequence: TGTGCCAGCAGCCAAGAGTTGGGTCAGCCAAGTCAGCCCCAGCATTTT.

This clonotype was seen ten or more times. The chain couples TRBV28 to TRBJ2-2; D possibly corresponds to TRBD2 (5 bases). The CDR3 is 15 amino acids. V was trimmed by 5 bases and J by 4 bases, leaving 14 bases between them. CDR1 MDHEN and CDR2 SYDVKM come from the germline V gene. Here the CDR3 DNA reads TGTGCCAGCAGTCTATTAGCGTGGGGCACCGGGGAGCTGTTTTTT. Its protein product is CASSLLAWGTGELFF. Filled out from reference TRBV28 and TRBJ2-2, the complete variable domain reads DVKVTQSSRYLVKRTGEKVFLECVQDMDHENMFWYRQDPGLGLRLIYFSYDVKMKEKGDIPEGYSVSREKKERFSLILESASTNQTSMYLCASSLLAWGTGELFFGEGSRLTVL.

This chain connects TRBV28 to TRBJ2-7; D might be TRBD1 or TRBD2, each matching 5 bases. Trimming cost V 3 bases and J 6 bases, with 15 bases left between them. Per germline, CDR1 MDHEN and CDR2 SYDVKM. The CDR3 runs to 14 residues. The CDR3 bases are TGTGCCAGCAGTTTTGGGACCCCTTCTACCGAGCAGTACTTC. It encodes CASSFGTPSTEQYF.

This clonotype was detected many times. The gene calls are TRBV24-1 and TRBJ2-4; 9 nucleotides match TRBD2. The V and J ends lost 7 bases and 9 bases, in that order; junction bases with no gene match: 24. In germline, CDR1 is KGHDR, CDR2 SFDVKD. CDR3 length equals 19 residues. The CDR3 DNA is TGTGCCACCAGCTCGACAGCGGGTAGCGGGAGTGACAGGCAGGGCATTCAGTACTTC. Translating it yields CATSSTAGSGSDRQGIQYF.